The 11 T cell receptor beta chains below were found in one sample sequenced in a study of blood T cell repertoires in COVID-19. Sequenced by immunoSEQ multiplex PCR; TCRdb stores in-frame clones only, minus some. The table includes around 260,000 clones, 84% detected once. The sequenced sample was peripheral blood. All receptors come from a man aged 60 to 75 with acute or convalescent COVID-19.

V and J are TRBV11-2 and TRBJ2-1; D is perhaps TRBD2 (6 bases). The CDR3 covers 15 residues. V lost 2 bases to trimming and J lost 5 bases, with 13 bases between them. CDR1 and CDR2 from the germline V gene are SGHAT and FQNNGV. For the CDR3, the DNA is TGTGCCAGCAGCTTACCATCCATAGCGGACAATGAGCAGTTCTTC. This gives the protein CASSLPSIADNEQFF. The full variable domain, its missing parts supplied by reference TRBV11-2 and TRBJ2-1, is EAGVAQSPRYKIIEKRQSVAFWCNPISGHATLYWYQQILGQGPKLLIQFQNNGVVDDSQLPKDRFSAERLKGVDSTLKIQPAKLEDSAVYLCASSLPSIADNEQFFGPGTRLTVL.

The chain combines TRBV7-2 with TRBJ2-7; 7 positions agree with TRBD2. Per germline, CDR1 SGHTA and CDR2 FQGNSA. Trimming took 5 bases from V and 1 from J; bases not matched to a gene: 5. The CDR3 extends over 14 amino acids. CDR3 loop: CASSQSGNSYEQYF. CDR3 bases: TGTGCCAGCAGCCAAAGCGGGAATTCCTACGAGCAGTACTTC.

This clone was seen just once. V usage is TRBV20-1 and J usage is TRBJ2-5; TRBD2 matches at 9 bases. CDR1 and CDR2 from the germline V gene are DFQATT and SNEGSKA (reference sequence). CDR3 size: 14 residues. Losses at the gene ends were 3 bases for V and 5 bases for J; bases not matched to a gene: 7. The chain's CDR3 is CSASSGTSRETQYF. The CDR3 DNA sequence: TGCAGTGCTAGTTCCGGGACTAGCCGGGAGACCCAGTACTTC.

The CDR3 bases are TGTGCCAGCAAAAGCGGGAGTGGCCGGGACGGGGAGCTGTTTTTT. Its protein product is CASKSGSGRDGELFF. The chain recombines TRBV6-1 with TRBJ2-2; 8 bases match TRBD2. Losses at the gene ends were 7 bases for V and 7 bases for J; bases not matched to a gene: 11. The CDR3 is made up of 15 amino acids. CDR1 and CDR2 (germline): MNHNS, SASEGT.

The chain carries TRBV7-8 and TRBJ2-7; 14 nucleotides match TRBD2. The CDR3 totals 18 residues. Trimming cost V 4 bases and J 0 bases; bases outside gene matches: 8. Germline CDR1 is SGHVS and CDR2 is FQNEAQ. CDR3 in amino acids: CASSSIRLAGGSSYEQYF. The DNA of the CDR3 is TGTGCCAGCAGCTCCATCCGACTAGCGGGGGGGAGCTCCTACGAGCAGTACTTC.

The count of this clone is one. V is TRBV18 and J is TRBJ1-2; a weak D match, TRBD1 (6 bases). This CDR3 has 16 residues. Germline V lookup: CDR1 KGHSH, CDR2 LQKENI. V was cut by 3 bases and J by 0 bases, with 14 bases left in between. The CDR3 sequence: CASSPAGALSNYGYTF. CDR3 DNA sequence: TGTGCCAGCTCACCCGCGGGGGCGCTCTCTAACTATGGCTACACCTTC.

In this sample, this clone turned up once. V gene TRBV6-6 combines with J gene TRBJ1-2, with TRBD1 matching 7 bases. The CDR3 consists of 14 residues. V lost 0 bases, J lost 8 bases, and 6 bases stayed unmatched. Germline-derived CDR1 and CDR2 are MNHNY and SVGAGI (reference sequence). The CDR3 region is CASSYSGAGGGYTF. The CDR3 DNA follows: TGTGCCAGCAGTTACTCTGGGGCAGGGGGAGGCTACACCTTC.

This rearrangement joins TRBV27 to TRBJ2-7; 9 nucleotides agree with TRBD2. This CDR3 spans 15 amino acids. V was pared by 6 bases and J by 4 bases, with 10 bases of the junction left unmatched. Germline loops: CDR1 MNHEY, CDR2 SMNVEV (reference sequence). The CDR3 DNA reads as TGTGCCAGCAGGACCCCGACTAGCGGAGGTTACGAGCAGTACTTC. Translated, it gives CASRTPTSGGYEQYF.

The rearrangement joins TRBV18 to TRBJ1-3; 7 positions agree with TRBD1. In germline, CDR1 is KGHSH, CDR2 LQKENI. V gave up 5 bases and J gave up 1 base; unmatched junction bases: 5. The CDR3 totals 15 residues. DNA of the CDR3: TGTGCCAGCTCAACCTCACAGGGGTCTGGAAACACCATATATTTT. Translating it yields CASSTSQGSGNTIYF. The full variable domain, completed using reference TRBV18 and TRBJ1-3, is NAGVMQNPRHLVRRRGQEARLRCSPMKGHSHVYWYRQLPEEGLKFMVYLQKENIIDESGMPKERFSAEFPKEGPSILRIQQVVRGDSAAYFCASSTSQGSGNTIYFGEGSWLTVV.

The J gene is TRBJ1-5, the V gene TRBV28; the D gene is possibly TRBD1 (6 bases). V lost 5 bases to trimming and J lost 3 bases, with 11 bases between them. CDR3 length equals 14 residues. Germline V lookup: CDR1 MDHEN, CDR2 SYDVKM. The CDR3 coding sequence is TGTGCCAGCAGTCGAGACAGGTCCAATCAGCCCCAGCATTTT. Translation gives CASSRDRSNQPQHF.

CDR3 sequence: CASGKGGALVEQYF. The DNA of the CDR3 is TGTGCCAGCGGAAAAGGAGGGGCGCTGGTCGAGCAGTACTTC. The rearrangement links TRBV6-5 to TRBJ2-7, with a possible D match to TRBD2 (6 bases). The V end lost 8 bases, the J end lost 6 bases, and 20 bases lay between the germline ends. Germline V gene lookup returns CDR1 MNHEY and CDR2 SVGAGI. This CDR3 region has 14 residues.